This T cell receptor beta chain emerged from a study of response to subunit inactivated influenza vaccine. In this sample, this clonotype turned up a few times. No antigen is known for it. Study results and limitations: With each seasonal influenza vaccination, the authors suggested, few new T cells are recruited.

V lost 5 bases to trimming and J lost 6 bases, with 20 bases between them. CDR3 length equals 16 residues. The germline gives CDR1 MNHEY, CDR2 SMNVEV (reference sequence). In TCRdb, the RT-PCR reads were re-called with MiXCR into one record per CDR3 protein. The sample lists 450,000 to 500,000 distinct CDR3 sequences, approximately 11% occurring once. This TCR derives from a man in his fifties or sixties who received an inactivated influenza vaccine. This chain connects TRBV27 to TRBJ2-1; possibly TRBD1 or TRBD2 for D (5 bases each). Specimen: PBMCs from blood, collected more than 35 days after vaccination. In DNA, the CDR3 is TGTGCCAGCAGTCCCCGGGGACCCACTTGGGCCAATGAGCAGTTCTTC. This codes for CASSPRGPTWANEQFF.